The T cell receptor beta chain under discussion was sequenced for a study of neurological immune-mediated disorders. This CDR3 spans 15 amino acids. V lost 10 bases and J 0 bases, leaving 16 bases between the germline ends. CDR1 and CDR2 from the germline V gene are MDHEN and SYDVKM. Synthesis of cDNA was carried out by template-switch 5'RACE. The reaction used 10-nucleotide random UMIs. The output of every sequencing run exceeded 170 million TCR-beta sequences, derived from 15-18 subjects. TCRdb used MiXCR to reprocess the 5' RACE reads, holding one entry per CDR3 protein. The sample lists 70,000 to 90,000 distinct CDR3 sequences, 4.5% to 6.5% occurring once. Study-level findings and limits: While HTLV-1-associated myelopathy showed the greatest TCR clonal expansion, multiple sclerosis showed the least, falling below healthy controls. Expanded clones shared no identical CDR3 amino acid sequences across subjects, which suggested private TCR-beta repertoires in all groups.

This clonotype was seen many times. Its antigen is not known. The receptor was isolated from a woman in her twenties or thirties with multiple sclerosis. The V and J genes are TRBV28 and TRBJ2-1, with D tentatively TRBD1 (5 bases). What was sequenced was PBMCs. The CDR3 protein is CATHNQGRSYNEQFF. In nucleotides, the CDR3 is TGTGCCACCCACAACCAGGGCCGCTCCTACAATGAGCAGTTCTTC.